Listed here are 13 T cell receptor beta chains from one sample, sequenced in a study of metastatic and nonmetastatic thyroid tumors. MiXCR was used by TCRdb to re-call the PCR reads. The sample carries tens of thousands of clones, roughly an eighth recorded once. Not a single patient had been given any form of treatment at any point before undergoing thyroid surgery. The sequencing input was blood. All receptors derive from a female donor with papillary thyroid cancer or a benign thyroid nodule (not recorded which). Some clones in this sample may be carry-over from other donors' samples.

This clone was found many times. This sample also contains other DNA sequences that code for the same CDR3. The chain employs TRBV2 and TRBJ1-1; TRBD1 aligns across 8 bases. Germline values: CDR1 SNHLY, CDR2 FYNNEI. The trim removed 6 bases at V and 4 bases at J, leaving 7 bases unmatched. The CDR3 spans 14 residues. In DNA, the CDR3 is TGTGCCAGCAGAGTACAGGGGGTGGGCACTGAAGCTTTCTTT. Residues: CASRVQGVGTEAFF.

In this sample, this clone turned up many times. The CDR3 DNA sequence: TGTGCCTGGAGTGTTTCAGGGAACAATTCACCCCTCCACTTT. It translates to CAWSVSGNNSPLHF. The chain joins TRBV30 to TRBJ1-6; D may be TRBD1 (5 bases). The ends were cut back, 0 bases at V and 7 bases at J, with 10 bases in the middle. This CDR3 comprises 14 residues. The germline gives CDR1 GTSNPN, CDR2 SVGIG (reference sequence). The complete variable domain, with remaining parts taken from reference TRBV30 and TRBJ1-6, reads SQTIHQWPATLVQPVGSPLSLECTVEGTSNPNLYWYRQAAGRGLQLLFYSVGIGQISSEVPQNLSASRPQDRQFILSSKKLLLSDSGFYLCAWSVSGNNSPLHFGNGTRLTVT.

This clone was observed many times. This sequence joins TRBV6-2 or TRBV6-3 and TRBJ2-5, with no clear D. This CDR3 has 14 residues. V dropped 7 bases and J dropped 5 bases, with 17 bases sitting between them. Per germline, CDR1 MNHEY and CDR2 SVGEGT. Here the CDR3 DNA reads TGTGCCAGCACCGACGGTCTCCCTAGGGAGACCCAGTACTTC. Translating it yields CASTDGLPRETQYF.

This rearrangement joins TRBV13 to TRBJ2-1; tentatively, D is TRBD1 (5 bases). The CDR3 runs to 12 residues. The V and J ends lost 7 bases and 8 bases respectively, with 12 bases between them. Looked up from germline, CDR1 is PRHDT and CDR2 is FYEKMQ (reference sequence). In DNA, the CDR3 is TGTGCCAGCACCATCCCAGGGTATGAGCAGTTCTTC. Encoded protein: CASTIPGYEQFF.

Of note for this clone: Germline and junction disagree at one end, which may indicate a read error. This sequence joins TRBV7-2 and TRBJ1-4; D not resolved. Germline CDR1 and CDR2: SGHTA and FQGNSA. The length of the CDR3 is 13 residues. This chain's CDR3 is CASSVQDNGKLFF. CDR3 DNA: TGTGCCAGCAGCGTCCAGGATAATGGAAAACTGTTTTTT.

V usage is TRBV10-1 and J usage is TRBJ2-3, with D uncertain. V lost 2 bases, J lost 1 base, and 7 bases lay in between. Germline-derived CDR1 and CDR2 are WNHNN and SYGVQD (reference sequence). This CDR3 comprises 14 residues. In nucleotides, the CDR3 is TGCGCCAGCAGTGAGGTGGTTGGCACAGATACGCAGTATTTT. It translates to CASSEVVGTDTQYF.

This clone was detected many times. Within the sample, other DNA sequences also encode this same CDR3. The chain carries TRBV29-1 and TRBJ1-2, with D uncertain. CDR1 and CDR2 (germline): SQVTM, ANQGSEA. The CDR3 covers 13 residues. Deletions cut 4 bases from V and 8 bases from J, with 17 bases between. The CDR3 sequence is CSVAPLQVPGYTF. CDR3 coding DNA: TGCAGCGTTGCCCCGCTGCAGGTGCCAGGCTACACCTTC.

This clone was found a few times. Different DNA sequences within this sample yield the same CDR3. The chain recombines TRBV11-1 with TRBJ1-4; 8 bases agree with TRBD1. This CDR3 is 18 amino acids long. Germline CDR1 reads SGHAT; CDR2 reads FQDESV (reference sequence). Trimming removed 0 bases from V and 0 bases from J; junction bases left unmatched: 6. CDR3 sequence (DNA): TGTGCCAGCAGCTTAGCCGGACAGGGAAGATCAACTAATGAAAAACTGTTTTTT. It codes for CASSLAGQGRSTNEKLFF.

This clone was observed at least ten times. The chain combines TRBV2 with TRBJ1-5; TRBD1 matches 7 bases. In germline, CDR1 is SNHLY, CDR2 FYNNEI. The CDR3 sequence is 12 residues long. V was pared by 7 bases and J by 4 bases, with 1 base of the junction left unmatched. Here the CDR3 DNA reads TGTGCCAGCACAGGGGGGAATCAGCCCCAGCATTTT. This codes for CASTGGNQPQHF. Complete variable domain (other parts from reference TRBV2 and TRBJ1-5): EPEVTQTPSHQVTQMGQEVILRCVPISNHLYFYWYRQILGQKVEFLVSFYNNEISEKSEIFDDQFSVERPDGSNFTLKIRSTKLEDSAMYFCASTGGNQPQHFGDGTRLSIL.

This clone was seen many times. The rearrangement uses TRBV5-1 and TRBJ1-1; D is possibly TRBD1 (6 bases). In germline, CDR1 is SGHRS, CDR2 YFSETQ. V was trimmed by 2 bases and J by 4 bases, leaving 12 bases between them. This CDR3 has 14 amino acids. CDR3 in amino acids: CASSLTTGTTEAFF. The CDR3 bases are TGCGCCAGCAGCTTAACAACAGGGACCACTGAAGCTTTCTTT.

CDR3 nucleotide sequence: TGCAGTGCTAGAGGGAGGGGGCTGCGGAGGACCTACAATGAGCAGTTCTTC. It specifies CSARGRGLRRTYNEQFF. The V call is TRBV20-1, the J call TRBJ2-1; tentatively, D is TRBD1 (7 bases). In germline, CDR1 is DFQATT, CDR2 SNEGSKA (reference sequence). The V end was cut by 1 base, the J end by 2 bases, with 18 bases between. The CDR3 has 17 residues.

This clone has a count of ten or more. This chain joins TRBV7-2 and TRBJ2-1, with D tentatively TRBD2 (6 bases). CDR3 length equals 17 residues. Germline V gene sequence: CDR1 SGHTA, CDR2 FQGNSA. V was clipped by 1 base and J by 0 bases, with 13 bases between them. This chain's CDR3 is CASSLGLGRSSYNEQFF. The CDR3 DNA reads TGTGCCAGCAGCTTAGGGTTGGGGAGGAGCTCCTACAATGAGCAGTTCTTC.

This clone was seen repeatedly, ten times or more. V gene TRBV7-8 combines with J gene TRBJ2-1; 10 positions match TRBD1. The CDR3 loop spans 16 amino acids. CDR1 and CDR2 from the germline V gene are SGHVS and FQNEAQ. Germline trimming cut 4 bases from V and 6 bases from J; bases unmatched to any gene: 9. CDR3 loop: CASSSTGTGVTNEQFF. The CDR3 DNA reads TGTGCCAGCAGCTCAACCGGGACAGGGGTGACCAATGAGCAGTTCTTC.